The 32 T cell receptor beta chains below all came from one sample that was sequenced in a study of blood T cell repertoires in COVID-19 (dated by TCRdb to the early 2020s). The library was built by means of the immunoSEQ multiplex PCR assay. TCRdb provides this immuneACCESS table in a form limited to in-frame rearrangements. Some clones are lacking; in checked studies, under half of them reflect an unresolved V gene, and why the rest are absent is not known. Within this sample are about 240,000 clones, with 65% to 85% of them counted one time only. Together, the top ten hold approximately 5.7% of the sample. Sequencing was performed on peripheral blood. The source of these receptors is a human donor in a cohort sampled during active COVID-19.

This sequence joins TRBV5-6 and TRBJ2-2; D is perhaps TRBD2 (6 bases). The CDR3 extends over 14 amino acids. Trimming left V 0 bases short and J 5 bases short, with 8 bases between. The germline CDR1 and CDR2 sequences are SGHDT and YYEEEE. The CDR3 sequence is CASSLGLATGELFF. In DNA, the CDR3 is TGTGCCAGCAGCTTGGGGCTAGCGACCGGGGAGCTGTTTTTT.

The chain joins TRBV11-2 to TRBJ1-6; possible D gene TRBD1, 5 bases. From germline, CDR1 is SGHAT and CDR2 FQNNGV. V lost 5 bases to trimming and J lost 7 bases, with 15 bases between them. The CDR3 length is 15 residues. The CDR3 region is CASSPRVGGNSPLHF. For the CDR3, the DNA is TGTGCCAGCAGCCCTCGGGTGGGGGGAAATTCACCCCTCCACTTT.

The CDR3 here is CAWTPTGEKNQPQHF. CDR3 bases: TGTGCCTGGACTCCGACAGGGGAGAAAAATCAGCCCCAGCATTTT. This chain links TRBV30 with TRBJ1-5; 8 positions match TRBD1. Germline values: CDR1 GTSNPN, CDR2 SVGIG (reference sequence). The CDR3 length is 15 residues. V was clipped by 4 bases and J by 4 bases; unmatched bases: 9.

The chain employs TRBV19 and TRBJ1-1; the D is unclear. There are 14 residues in the CDR3. The V end was cut by 5 bases, the J end by 1 base, with 11 bases between. Per germline, CDR1 LNHDA and CDR2 SQIVND (reference sequence). The CDR3 DNA reads TGTGCCAGTAGTCCCCAACAGAAGAACACTGAAGCTTTCTTT. This sequence encodes CASSPQQKNTEAFF. The full variable domain, its missing parts supplied by reference TRBV19 and TRBJ1-1, is DGGITQSPKYLFRKEGQNVTLSCEQNLNHDAMYWYRQDPGQGLRLIYYSQIVNDFQKGDIAEGYSVSREKKESFPLTVTSAQKNPTAFYLCASSPQQKNTEAFFGQGTRLTVV.

The chain couples TRBV24-1 to TRBJ2-1, with TRBD2 matching over 12 bases. The germline V gene encodes CDR1 KGHDR and CDR2 SFDVKD. The CDR3 covers 15 residues. The J segment lost 9 bases and the V segment lost 5 bases, leaving 7 bases of the junction unmatched. In DNA, the CDR3 is TGTGCCACCAGTGGGTCTAGCGGGAGGGCCGGTGAGCAGTTCTTC. This sequence encodes CATSGSSGRAGEQFF.

V is TRBV9 and J is TRBJ1-2, with unresolved D. There are 13 residues in the CDR3. Between the trimmed V and J ends, which lost 0 bases and 3 bases, there was a span of 6 bases. Germline V CDR1 and CDR2: SGDLS, YYNGEE. CDR3 sequence (DNA): TGTGCCAGCAGCGTAGAGCCCGACTATGGCTACACCTTC. It specifies CASSVEPDYGYTF. The variable domain in full, completed from reference TRBV9 and TRBJ1-2, reads DSGVTQTPKHLITATGQRVTLRCSPRSGDLSVYWYQQSLDQGLQFLIQYYNGEERAKGNILERFSAQQFPDLHSELNLSSLELGDSALYFCASSVEPDYGYTFGSGTRLTVV.

The rearrangement joins TRBV19 to TRBJ2-1, with 7 bases lining up with TRBD1. CDR3 length: 14 residues. J lost 11 bases, V lost 5 bases, and 12 bases had no gene match. Germline V gene sequence: CDR1 LNHDA, CDR2 SQIVND (reference sequence). CDR3 sequence (DNA): TGTGCCAGTAGTGACGGGACAGCAGATACTAAGCAGTTCTTC. It encodes CASSDGTADTKQFF.

This clone was counted between two and nine times. Other DNA sequences in this specimen translate into the identical CDR3. The V gene is TRBV10-3, the J gene TRBJ1-1, with D maybe TRBD1 (6 bases). The CDR3 runs to 15 residues. In germline, CDR1 is ENHRY, CDR2 SYGVKD. Trimming left V 0 bases short and J 0 bases short, with 8 bases between. The CDR3 spells CAISESAGVNTEAFF. CDR3 sequence (DNA): TGTGCCATCAGTGAGTCCGCAGGGGTGAACACTGAAGCTTTCTTT.

This rearrangement joins TRBV7-2 to TRBJ2-3; D may be TRBD2 (7 bases). The CDR3 has 15 residues. Trimming stripped 5 bases from V and 6 bases from J, with 18 bases between. CDR1 and CDR2 (germline): SGHTA, FQGNSA. CDR3 amino acids: CASSPGGLRDDTQYF. As DNA, the CDR3 is TGTGCCAGCAGCCCGGGGGGCCTAAGGGATGATACGCAGTATTTT. Combining the CDR3 with reference TRBV7-2 and TRBJ2-3 gives the whole variable domain GAGVSQSPSNKVTEKGKDVELRCDPISGHTALYWYRQSLGQGLEFLIYFQGNSAPDKSGLPSDRFSAERTGGSVSTLTIQRTQQEDSAVYLCASSPGGLRDDTQYFGPGTRLTVL.

The chain is built from TRBV15 and TRBJ1-2; TRBD1 matches at 7 bases. The CDR3 is made up of 16 amino acids. The J segment lost 8 bases and the V segment lost 0 bases, leaving 12 bases of the junction unmatched. Germline V gene sequence: CDR1 LNHNV, CDR2 YYDKDF (reference sequence). The CDR3 nucleotides are TGTGCCACCAGCAGAGATCGGAGGACAGGCCTATACGGCTACACCTTC. This gives the protein CATSRDRRTGLYGYTF.

V usage is TRBV4-1 and J usage is TRBJ2-5; TRBD2 aligns across 12 bases. Trimming cost V 4 bases and J 1 base; bases outside gene matches: 4. Germline loops: CDR1 MGHRA, CDR2 YSYEKL. The CDR3 is 16 residues long. The CDR3 coding sequence is TGCGCCAGCAGCCCTGGACTAGCGGGGAGCCAAGAGACCCAGTACTTC. Residues: CASSPGLAGSQETQYF.

The chain recombines TRBV3-1 (or the pseudogene TRBV3-2) with TRBJ1-1, with 7 bases that match TRBD1. CDR3 length: 15 amino acids. V was pared by 5 bases and J by 1 base, with 7 bases of the junction left unmatched. Per the germline V gene, CDR1 is LGHDT and CDR2 is YNNKEL (reference sequence). CDR3 sequence: CASSATGTANTEAFF. The CDR3, as DNA: TGTGCCAGCAGCGCGACCGGGACAGCGAACACTGAAGCTTTCTTT.

The genes are TRBV15 and TRBJ2-5, with 7 bases fitting TRBD1. CDR1 is LNHNV, CDR2 YYDKDF, per germline (reference sequence). V gave up 2 bases and J gave up 3 bases; unmatched junction bases: 6. This CDR3 spans 15 amino acids. Here the CDR3 reads CATSRFRQGEETQYF. CDR3 DNA: TGTGCCACCAGCAGATTCCGACAGGGTGAAGAGACCCAGTACTTC.

This clone was counted only a few times. The gene calls are TRBV19 and TRBJ2-7, with TRBD1 matching 7 bases. The V gene's germline CDR1 is LNHDA and CDR2 SQIVND (reference sequence). V lost 4 bases and J lost 6; bases outside the gene matches: 6. This CDR3 is built from 13 residues. The CDR3: CASSTRQGGEQYF. CDR3 bases: TGTGCCAGTAGTACTAGACAGGGCGGCGAGCAGTACTTC.

The chain couples TRBV15 to TRBJ1-4, with D maybe TRBD1 (5 bases). The germline V gene has CDR1 LNHNV and CDR2 YYDKDF (reference sequence). The CDR3 is 13 amino acids. The V end lost 1 base, the J end lost 11 bases, and 11 bases lay between the germline ends. The CDR3 coding sequence is TGTGCCACCAGCAGAGTGGGGCTTACGAAACTGTTTTTT. It is translated as CATSRVGLTKLFF.

CDR3 protein: CASRPSGQALGGYTF. CDR3 DNA: TGTGCCAGCAGGCCTTCGGGACAGGCCCTGGGTGGCTACACCTTC. V gene TRBV28 combines with J gene TRBJ1-2; 8 nucleotides match TRBD1. The J segment lost 7 bases and the V segment lost 6 bases, leaving 13 bases of the junction unmatched. Germline CDR1 is MDHEN and CDR2 is SYDVKM. This CDR3 has 15 amino acids.

The CDR3 loop is CASSLMGSVRSYEQYF. CDR3 bases: TGTGCCAGCAGCCTAATGGGGAGCGTGAGGTCCTACGAGCAGTACTTC. The chain employs TRBV11-2 and TRBJ2-7; D is perhaps TRBD2 (5 bases). In germline, CDR1 is SGHAT, CDR2 FQNNGV. V was pared by 5 bases and J by 1 base, with 18 bases between. This CDR3 has 16 residues.

V usage is TRBV28 and J usage is TRBJ2-2; D remains ambiguous. Trimming left V 2 bases short and J 3 bases short, with 16 bases between. From germline, CDR1 is MDHEN and CDR2 SYDVKM. This CDR3 has 17 residues. CDR3 sequence: CASSLAPALRYTGELFF. The CDR3 DNA reads as TGTGCCAGCAGTTTAGCCCCGGCACTAAGATACACCGGGGAGCTGTTTTTT.

The chain employs TRBV30 and TRBJ2-1; 10 bases fit TRBD1. The junction had 7 bases not matched to a gene; V was cut back by 2 bases and J by 0 bases. This CDR3 contains 17 residues. CDR1 and CDR2 (germline): GTSNPN, SVGIG (reference sequence). The CDR3 region has the DNA TGTGCCTGGAGTAAACGGACAGGGGGTGACTCCTACAATGAGCAGTTCTTC. This translates into CAWSKRTGGDSYNEQFF.

The rearrangement joins TRBV15 to TRBJ1-2, with TRBD1 as a possible D gene (5 bases). The CDR3 totals 13 residues. CDR1 and CDR2 (germline): LNHNV, YYDKDF (reference sequence). Trimming removed 5 bases from V and 4 bases from J, with 11 bases in between. This chain's CDR3 is CATSPGTGYGYTF. The DNA of the CDR3 is TGTGCCACCAGCCCCGGGACTGGCTATGGCTACACCTTC.

This chain joins TRBV5-1 and TRBJ2-3; TRBD2 agrees at 15 bases. This CDR3 region has 15 residues. The ends lost 3 bases at V and 6 bases at J; junction bases unmatched: 2. Germline CDR1 and CDR2: SGHRS and YFSETQ. CDR3 in amino acids: CASSWGTSGRDTQYF. The DNA for the CDR3 is TGCGCCAGCAGCTGGGGGACTAGCGGGAGGGATACGCAGTATTTT.

V and J are TRBV7-9 and TRBJ2-3; D not resolved. The CDR3 is made up of 18 amino acids. Trimming shortened V by 1 base and J by 5 bases, and 22 bases separated the two germline ends. Germline V gene lookup returns CDR1 SEHNR and CDR2 FQNEAQ (reference sequence). The CDR3, as DNA: TGTGCCAGCAGCTTAGGGCCCCCCCGACACTCCTTGGAAGATACGCAGTATTTT. This encodes CASSLGPPRHSLEDTQYF.

The CDR3 DNA reads TGCAGTGCTAGTACTAGCGGGACCACAGATACGCAGTATTTT. It codes for CSASTSGTTDTQYF. J is TRBJ2-3 and V is TRBV20-1; 10 bases line up with TRBD2. Trimming at V came to 3 bases and at J to 2 bases, leaving 2 bases not matched to a gene. Germline CDR1 reads DFQATT; CDR2 reads SNEGSKA (reference sequence). This CDR3 has 14 amino acids.

This clone appeared a few times. The chain carries TRBV7-9 and TRBJ2-2, with 7 bases matching TRBD2. This CDR3 comprises 14 residues. The V segment lost 10 bases and the J segment 3 bases; nucleotides outside the gene matches: 8. Germline V CDR1 and CDR2: SEHNR, FQNEAQ (reference sequence). CDR3 in DNA: TGTGCCAATTGGGGAGGGGAGGACACCGGGGAGCTGTTTTTT. This sequence encodes CANWGGEDTGELFF.

The sample holds one count of this clone. The chain carries TRBV9 and TRBJ2-1; 12 nucleotides align to TRBD2. CDR3 length equals 16 residues. Germline V CDR1 and CDR2: SGDLS, YYNGEE. With 0 bases clipped from V and 6 bases from J, the junction kept 4 bases outside the gene matches. The CDR3 protein is CASSVGTSGTFNEQFF. The CDR3 nucleotides are TGTGCCAGCAGCGTAGGGACTAGCGGGACTTTCAATGAGCAGTTCTTC.

The V and J genes are TRBV19 and TRBJ1-1; possibly TRBD1 for D (6 bases). This CDR3 spans 16 amino acids. Germline CDR1 LNHDA, CDR2 SQIVND (reference sequence). The V end was cut by 7 bases, the J end by 0 bases, with 18 bases between. In DNA form, the CDR3 reads TGTGCCAGTATGGCCCCAGCGGACAGACTGAACACTGAAGCTTTCTTT. Protein sequence: CASMAPADRLNTEAFF. The variable domain in full, completed from reference TRBV19 and TRBJ1-1, reads DGGITQSPKYLFRKEGQNVTLSCEQNLNHDAMYWYRQDPGQGLRLIYYSQIVNDFQKGDIAEGYSVSREKKESFPLTVTSAQKNPTAFYLCASMAPADRLNTEAFFGQGTRLTVV.

The V gene is TRBV10-3, the J gene TRBJ1-3, with TRBD1 as a possible D gene (6 bases). The CDR3 runs to 14 residues. Trimming took off 8 bases at V and 0 bases at J, with 11 bases between the two ends. From germline, CDR1 is ENHRY and CDR2 SYGVKD. CDR3 coding DNA: TGTGCCATCTGGGGGGGACACTCTGGAAACACCATATATTTT. Translation gives CAIWGGHSGNTIYF.

The rearrangement joins TRBV5-1 to TRBJ1-5, with 11 bases identical to TRBD1. Trimming at V came to 4 bases and at J to 4 bases, leaving 7 bases not matched to a gene. CDR3 size: 16 residues. Germline CDR1 is SGHRS and CDR2 is YFSETQ. The CDR3: CASSPGTGGANQPQHF. As DNA, the CDR3 is TGCGCCAGCAGCCCCGGGACAGGGGGTGCAAATCAGCCCCAGCATTTT.

V gene TRBV9 combines with J gene TRBJ2-3; D perhaps matches TRBD2 (6 bases). In germline, CDR1 is SGDLS, CDR2 YYNGEE. The CDR3 is 15 amino acids. Trimming cost V 3 bases and J 0 bases, with 11 bases left between them. The CDR3 sequence: CASSASGTSTDTQYF. As DNA, the CDR3 is TGTGCCAGCAGCGCTTCCGGGACTAGCACAGATACGCAGTATTTT.

The chain is built from TRBV5-1 and TRBJ2-5; TRBD2 agrees at 9 bases. Germline trimming cut 2 bases from V and 3 bases from J; bases unmatched to any gene: 2. The CDR3 has 14 residues. Germline V gene sequence: CDR1 SGHRS, CDR2 YFSETQ. The CDR3 protein is CASSLGGGEETQYF. DNA for the CDR3: TGCGCCAGCAGCTTAGGCGGGGGGGAAGAGACCCAGTACTTC. The full variable domain, rest sourced from reference TRBV5-1 and TRBJ2-5, is KAGVTQTPRYLIKTRGQQVTLSCSPISGHRSVSWYQQTPGQGLQFLFEYFSETQRNKGNFPGRFSGRQFSNSRSEMNVSTLELGDSALYLCASSLGGGEETQYFGPGTRLLVL.

This chain uses TRBV10-1 with TRBJ1-2; D ambiguous. V lost 3 bases and J lost 4, with 9 bases in between. In germline, CDR1 is WNHNN, CDR2 SYGVQD (reference sequence). The CDR3 length is 13 residues. CDR3 protein: CASSDGQSYGYTF. The DNA of the CDR3 is TGCGCCAGCAGTGATGGGCAGTCCTATGGCTACACCTTC.

V gene TRBV27 combines with J gene TRBJ1-1; unclear D gene. This CDR3 has 15 amino acids. V lost 4 bases to trimming and J lost 3 bases, with 15 bases between them. CDR1 is MNHEY, CDR2 SMNVEV, per germline (reference sequence). As DNA, the CDR3 is TGTGCCAGCAGTTATGACGTGGGTGAGGACACTGAAGCTTTCTTT. Protein sequence: CASSYDVGEDTEAFF.